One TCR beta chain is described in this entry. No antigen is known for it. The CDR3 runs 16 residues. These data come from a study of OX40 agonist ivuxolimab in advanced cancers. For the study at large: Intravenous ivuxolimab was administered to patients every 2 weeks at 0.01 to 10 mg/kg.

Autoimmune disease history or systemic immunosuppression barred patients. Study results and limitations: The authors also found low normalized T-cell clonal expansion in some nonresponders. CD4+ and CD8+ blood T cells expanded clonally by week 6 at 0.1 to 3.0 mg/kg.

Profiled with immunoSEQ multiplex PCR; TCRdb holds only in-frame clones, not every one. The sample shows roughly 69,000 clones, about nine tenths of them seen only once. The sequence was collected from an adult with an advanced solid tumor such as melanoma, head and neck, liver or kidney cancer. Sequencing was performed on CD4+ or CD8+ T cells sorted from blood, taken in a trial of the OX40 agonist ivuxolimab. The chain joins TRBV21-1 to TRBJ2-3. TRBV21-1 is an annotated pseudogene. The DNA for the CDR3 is TGTGCCAGCAGCAAAGCGCGCACCGAGACCACAGATACGCAGTATTTT. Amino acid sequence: CASSKARTETTDTQYF.